The clone carrying this TCR beta chain was detected a few times. This sample was taken from a study of cytomegalovirus exposure and HLA in healthy donors. PCR involved 60 Vbeta and 13 Jbeta primers. Libraries were prepared by immunoSEQ multiplex PCR; TCRdb keeps only in-frame clonotypes and omits some of them. The sample lists roughly 74,000 clones; about 78% were seen once. The CDR3 spans 14 residues. In germline, CDR1 is SGHRS, CDR2 YFSETQ. Trimming took 3 bases from V and 3 from J; bases not matched to a gene: 2. This sequence joins TRBV5-1 and TRBJ1-2; 10 bases fit TRBD1. Sequences were obtained from PBMCs. The clonotype comes from a man in his forties in good health and CMV-seronegative. The CDR3 DNA follows: TGCGCCAGCAGCTCGGACAGGGGGGACTATGGCTACACCTTC. Amino acids: CASSSDRGDYGYTF.